The T cell receptor (beta chain) under discussion was sequenced for a study of regulatory T cells in long-lasting Graves disease. Assembly of TCR beta libraries relied on iRepertoire HTBI primers together with Arm-PCR of CDR3 regions. TCRdb ran MiXCR on the multiplex PCR reads and lists one entry per CDR3 protein. The repertoire holds approximately 560,000 distinct CDR3 sequences, with roughly 15% as singletons. This clonotype has ten or more counts. Its antigen is not identified. Time point in this sample: newly diagnosed GD, antithyroid drugs for less than 3 months. PBMC-derived RNA was used for the TCR library. Study results and limitations: With approximately 2,800 shared public clonotypes, persistent patients exceeded new patients, who shared about a thousand.

The CDR3 contains 15 residues. V shed 2 bases, J shed 5 bases, and the junction held 10 bases outside the gene matches. From germline, CDR1 is DFQATT and CDR2 SNEGSKA (reference sequence). These data are also associated with another study on T cells in Graves' hyperthyroidism and ophthalmopathy. That report adds: The hyperthyroidism patients had all been newly diagnosed, and their disease duration was under 2 months. Their ages ranged from 18 to 65 years. The primer set for the first-round RT-PCR of the TCR CDR3 was HTBI.

The TCR originated in a man aged 18 to 30 with Graves disease. This chain connects TRBV20-1 to TRBJ2-7, with 9 bases lining up with TRBD2. The sequencing here drew on peripheral blood mononuclear cells (PBMCs), taken at new diagnosis, from a patient treated with antithyroid drugs. In nucleotides, the CDR3 is TGCAGTGCTAGACCAAGACTAGCGGCCCTCGACGAGCAGTACTTC. Translation: CSARPRLAALDEQYF.